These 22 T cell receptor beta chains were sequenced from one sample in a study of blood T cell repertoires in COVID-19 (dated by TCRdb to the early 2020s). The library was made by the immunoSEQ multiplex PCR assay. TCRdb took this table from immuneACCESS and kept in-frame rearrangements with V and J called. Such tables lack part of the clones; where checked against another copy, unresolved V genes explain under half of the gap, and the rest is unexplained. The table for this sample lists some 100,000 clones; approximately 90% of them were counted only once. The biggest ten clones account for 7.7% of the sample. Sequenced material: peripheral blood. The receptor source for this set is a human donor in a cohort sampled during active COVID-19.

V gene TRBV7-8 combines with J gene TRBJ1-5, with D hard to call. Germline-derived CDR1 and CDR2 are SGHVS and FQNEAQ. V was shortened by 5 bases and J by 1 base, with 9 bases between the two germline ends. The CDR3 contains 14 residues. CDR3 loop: CASSPGASNQPQHF. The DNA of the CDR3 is TGTGCCAGCAGCCCAGGTGCGAGCAATCAGCCCCAGCATTTT.

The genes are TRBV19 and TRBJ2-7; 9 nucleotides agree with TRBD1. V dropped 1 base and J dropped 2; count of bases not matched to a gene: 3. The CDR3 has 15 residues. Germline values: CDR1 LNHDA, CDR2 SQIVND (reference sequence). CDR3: CASSIAGTGPYEQYF. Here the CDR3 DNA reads TGTGCCAGTAGTATAGCGGGGACAGGGCCCTACGAGCAGTACTTC.

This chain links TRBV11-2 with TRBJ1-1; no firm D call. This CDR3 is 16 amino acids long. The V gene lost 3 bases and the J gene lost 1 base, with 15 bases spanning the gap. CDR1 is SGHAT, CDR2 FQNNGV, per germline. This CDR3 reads CASSLTPGGRNTEAFF. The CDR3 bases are TGTGCCAGCAGCTTGACCCCGGGAGGGAGGAACACTGAAGCTTTCTTT.

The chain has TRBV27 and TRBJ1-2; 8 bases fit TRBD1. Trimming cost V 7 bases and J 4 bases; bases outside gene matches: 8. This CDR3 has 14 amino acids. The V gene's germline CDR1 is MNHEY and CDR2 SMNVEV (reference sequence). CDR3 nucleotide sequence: TGTGCCAGCAAATCGACAGGGGAGTTCTATGGCTACACCTTC. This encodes CASKSTGEFYGYTF.

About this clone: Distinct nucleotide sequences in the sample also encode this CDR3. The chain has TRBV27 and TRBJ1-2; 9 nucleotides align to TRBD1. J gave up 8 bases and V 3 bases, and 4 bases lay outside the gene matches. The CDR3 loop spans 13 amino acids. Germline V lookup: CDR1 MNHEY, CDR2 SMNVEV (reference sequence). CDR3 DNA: TGTGCCAGCAGTTTGGGGACAGGGTACGGCTACACCTTC. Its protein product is CASSLGTGYGYTF.

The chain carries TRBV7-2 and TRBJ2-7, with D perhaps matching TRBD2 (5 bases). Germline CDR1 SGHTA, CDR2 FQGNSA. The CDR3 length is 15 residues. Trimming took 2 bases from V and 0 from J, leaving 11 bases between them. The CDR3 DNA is TGTGCCAGCAGCTTACAGGTCGGGAACTCCTACGAGCAGTACTTC. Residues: CASSLQVGNSYEQYF. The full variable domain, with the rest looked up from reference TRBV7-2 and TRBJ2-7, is GAGVSQSPSNKVTEKGKDVELRCDPISGHTALYWYRQSLGQGLEFLIYFQGNSAPDKSGLPSDRFSAERTGGSVSTLTIQRTQQEDSAVYLCASSLQVGNSYEQYFGPGTRLTVT.

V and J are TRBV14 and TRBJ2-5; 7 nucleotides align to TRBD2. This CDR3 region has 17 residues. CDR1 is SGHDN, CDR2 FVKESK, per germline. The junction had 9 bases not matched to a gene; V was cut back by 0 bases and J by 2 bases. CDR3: CASSQEGGTTVQETQYF. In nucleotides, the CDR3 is TGTGCCAGCAGCCAAGAGGGAGGGACTACGGTTCAAGAGACCCAGTACTTC.

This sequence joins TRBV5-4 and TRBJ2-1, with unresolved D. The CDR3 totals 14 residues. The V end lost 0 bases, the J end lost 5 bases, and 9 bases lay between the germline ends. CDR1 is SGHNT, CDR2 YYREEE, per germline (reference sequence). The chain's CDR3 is CASSLGPSDNEQFF. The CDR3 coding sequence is TGTGCCAGCAGCTTGGGCCCCTCGGACAATGAGCAGTTCTTC.

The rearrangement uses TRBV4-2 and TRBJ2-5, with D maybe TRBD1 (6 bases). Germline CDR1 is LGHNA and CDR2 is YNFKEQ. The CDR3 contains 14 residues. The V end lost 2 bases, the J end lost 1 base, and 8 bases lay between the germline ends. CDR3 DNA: TGTGCCAGCAGCCAATCAGGGGTCCAAGAGACCCAGTACTTC. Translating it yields CASSQSGVQETQYF.

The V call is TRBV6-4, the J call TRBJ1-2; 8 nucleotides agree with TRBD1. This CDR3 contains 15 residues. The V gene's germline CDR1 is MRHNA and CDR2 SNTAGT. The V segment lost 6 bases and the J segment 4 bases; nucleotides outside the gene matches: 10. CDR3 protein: CASSFGQGSFYGYTF. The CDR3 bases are TGTGCCAGCAGCTTCGGACAGGGATCTTTCTATGGCTACACCTTC.

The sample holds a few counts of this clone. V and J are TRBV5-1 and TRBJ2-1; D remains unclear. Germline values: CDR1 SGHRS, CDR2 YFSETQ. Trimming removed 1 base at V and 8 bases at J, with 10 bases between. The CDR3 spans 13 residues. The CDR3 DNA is TGCGCCAGCAGCTTGCCTTCACAAGATGAGCAGTTCTTC. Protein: CASSLPSQDEQFF. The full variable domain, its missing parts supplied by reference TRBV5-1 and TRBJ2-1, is KAGVTQTPRYLIKTRGQQVTLSCSPISGHRSVSWYQQTPGQGLQFLFEYFSETQRNKGNFPGRFSGRQFSNSRSEMNVSTLELGDSALYLCASSLPSQDEQFFGPGTRLTVL.

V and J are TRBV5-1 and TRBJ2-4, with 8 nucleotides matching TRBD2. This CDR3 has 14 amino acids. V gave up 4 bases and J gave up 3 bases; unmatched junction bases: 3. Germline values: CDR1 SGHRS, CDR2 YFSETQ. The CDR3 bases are TGCGCCAGCAGCGGGGGACTAGACAAAAACATTCAGTACTTC. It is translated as CASSGGLDKNIQYF.

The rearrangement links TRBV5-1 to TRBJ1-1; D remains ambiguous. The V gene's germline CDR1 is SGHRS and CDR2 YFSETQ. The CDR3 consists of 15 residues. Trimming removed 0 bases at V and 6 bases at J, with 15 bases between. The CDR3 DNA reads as TGCGCCAGCAGCTTGGCCGGAGGAGTAACAGCTGAAGCTTTCTTT. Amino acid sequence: CASSLAGGVTAEAFF.

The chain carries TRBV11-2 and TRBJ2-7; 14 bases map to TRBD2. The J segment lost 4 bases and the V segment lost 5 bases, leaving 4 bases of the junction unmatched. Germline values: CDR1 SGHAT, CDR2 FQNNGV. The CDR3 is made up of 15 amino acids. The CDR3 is CASSAGLAGVYEQYF. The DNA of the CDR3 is TGTGCCAGCAGCGCGGGACTAGCGGGAGTGTACGAGCAGTACTTC.

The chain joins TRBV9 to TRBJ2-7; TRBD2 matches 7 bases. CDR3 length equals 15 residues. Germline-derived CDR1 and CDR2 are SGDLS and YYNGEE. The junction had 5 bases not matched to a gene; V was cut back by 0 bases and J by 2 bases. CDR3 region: CASSVAPSGAYEQYF. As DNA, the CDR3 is TGTGCCAGCAGCGTAGCGCCTAGCGGCGCCTACGAGCAGTACTTC.

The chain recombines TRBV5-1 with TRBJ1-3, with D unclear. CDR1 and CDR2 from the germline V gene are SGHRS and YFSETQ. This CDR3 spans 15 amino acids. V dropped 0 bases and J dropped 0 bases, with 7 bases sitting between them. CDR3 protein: CASSLEPNSGNTIYF. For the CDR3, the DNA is TGCGCCAGCAGCTTGGAGCCCAACTCTGGAAACACCATATATTTT.

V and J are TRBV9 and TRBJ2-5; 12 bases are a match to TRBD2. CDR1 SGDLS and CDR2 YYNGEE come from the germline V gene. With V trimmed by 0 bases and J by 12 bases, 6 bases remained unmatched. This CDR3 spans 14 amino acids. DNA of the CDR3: TGTGCCAGCAGCGTAGTTACTAGCGGGGGGCCGGAGTACTTC. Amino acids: CASSVVTSGGPEYF.

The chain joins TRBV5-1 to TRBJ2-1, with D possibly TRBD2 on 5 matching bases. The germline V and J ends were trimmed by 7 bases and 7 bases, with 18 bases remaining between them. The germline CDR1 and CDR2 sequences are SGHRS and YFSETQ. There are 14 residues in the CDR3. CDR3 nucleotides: TGCGCCAGCTTTTCGGAACTAGTGATTAATGAGCAGTTCTTC. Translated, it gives CASFSELVINEQFF.

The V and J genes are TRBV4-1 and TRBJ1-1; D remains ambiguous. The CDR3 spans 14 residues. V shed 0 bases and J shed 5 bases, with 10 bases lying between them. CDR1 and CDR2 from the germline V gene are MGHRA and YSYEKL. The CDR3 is CASSQDTGRTEAFF. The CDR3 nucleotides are TGCGCCAGCAGCCAAGATACCGGGAGGACTGAAGCTTTCTTT.

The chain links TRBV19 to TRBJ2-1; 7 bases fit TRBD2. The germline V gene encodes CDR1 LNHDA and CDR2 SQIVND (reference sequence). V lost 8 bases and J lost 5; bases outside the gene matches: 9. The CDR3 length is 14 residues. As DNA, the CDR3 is TGTGCCAGTTCTAACGGGAGGACGAACAATGAGCAGTTCTTC. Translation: CASSNGRTNNEQFF.

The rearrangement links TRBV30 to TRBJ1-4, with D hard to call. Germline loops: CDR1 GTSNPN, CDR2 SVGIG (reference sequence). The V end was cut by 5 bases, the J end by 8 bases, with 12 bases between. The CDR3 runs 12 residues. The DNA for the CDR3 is TGTGCCTGGGGGAGGCTACGGGAAAAACTGTTTTTT. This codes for CAWGRLREKLFF.

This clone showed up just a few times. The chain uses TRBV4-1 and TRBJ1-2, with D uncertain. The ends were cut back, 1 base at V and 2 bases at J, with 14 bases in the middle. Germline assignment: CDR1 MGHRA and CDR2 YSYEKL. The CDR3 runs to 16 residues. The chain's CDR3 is CASSQVPMERNYGYTF. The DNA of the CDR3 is TGCGCCAGCAGCCAAGTTCCCATGGAGAGAAACTATGGCTACACCTTC.